The T cell receptor (beta chain) described here comes from a study of cytomegalovirus exposure and HLA in healthy donors. About the study: T cells numbering about 180 million yielded approximately 120 million unique TCR beta sequences in an earlier analysis.

PCR amplification relied on 60 Vbeta primers (plus 13 Jbeta primers). Sequenced by immunoSEQ multiplex PCR; TCRdb stores in-frame clones only, minus some. Of under 200,000 clones listed, more than 65% are singletons. The receptor was isolated from a woman aged 25 to 39 in good health and CMV-seronegative. The material sequenced was PBMCs.

This chain's CDR3 is CASSDPTEERGYTF. The CDR3 DNA sequence: TGTGCCAGCAGTGACCCGACAGAGGAACGTGGCTACACCTTC. The chain has TRBV25-1 and TRBJ1-2; D may be TRBD1 (5 bases). V lost 3 bases and J 7 bases, leaving 15 bases between the germline ends. The V gene's germline CDR1 is MGHDK and CDR2 SYGVNS. The length of the CDR3 is 14 residues.